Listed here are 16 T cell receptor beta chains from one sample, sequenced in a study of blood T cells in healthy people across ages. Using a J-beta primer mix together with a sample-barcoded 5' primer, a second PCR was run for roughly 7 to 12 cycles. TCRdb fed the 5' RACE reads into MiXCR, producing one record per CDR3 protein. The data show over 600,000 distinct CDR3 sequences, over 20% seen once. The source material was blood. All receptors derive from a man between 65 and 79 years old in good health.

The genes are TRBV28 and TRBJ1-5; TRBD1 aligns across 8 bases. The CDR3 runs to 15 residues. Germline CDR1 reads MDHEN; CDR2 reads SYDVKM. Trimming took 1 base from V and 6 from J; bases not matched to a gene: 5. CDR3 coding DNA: TGTGCCAGCAGTTTATTGGACAGGGCGGTTCAGCCCCAGCATTTT. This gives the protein CASSLLDRAVQPQHF.

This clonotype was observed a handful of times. The DNA of the CDR3 is TGCAGCGTTGAACGGAGCTCTGGAAACACCATATATTTT. Protein sequence: CSVERSSGNTIYF. This sequence joins TRBV29-1 and TRBJ1-3; the D is unclear. Trimming shortened V by 2 bases and J by 0 bases, and 5 bases separated the two germline ends. There are 13 residues in the CDR3. Per the germline V gene, CDR1 is SQVTM and CDR2 is ANQGSEA. Using reference TRBV29-1 and TRBJ1-3 for the parts outside the CDR3, the full variable domain is SAVISQKPSRDICQRGTSLTIQCQVDSQVTMMFWYRQQPGQSLTLIATANQGSEATYESGFVIDKFPISRPNLTFSTLTVSNMSPEDSSIYLCSVERSSGNTIYFGEGSWLTVV.

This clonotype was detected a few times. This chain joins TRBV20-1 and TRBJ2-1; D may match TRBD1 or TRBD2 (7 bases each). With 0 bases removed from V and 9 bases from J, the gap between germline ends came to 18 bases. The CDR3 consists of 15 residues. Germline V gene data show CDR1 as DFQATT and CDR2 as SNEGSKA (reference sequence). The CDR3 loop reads CSARDRQAGTAEQFF. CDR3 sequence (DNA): TGCAGTGCTAGAGATAGGCAAGCGGGGACAGCTGAGCAGTTCTTC.

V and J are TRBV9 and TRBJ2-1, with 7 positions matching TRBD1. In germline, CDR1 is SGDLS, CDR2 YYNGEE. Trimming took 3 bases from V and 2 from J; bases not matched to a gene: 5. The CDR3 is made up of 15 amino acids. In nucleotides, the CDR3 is TGTGCCAGCAGCGCCGACAGGGCTACCTACAATGAGCAGTTCTTC. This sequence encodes CASSADRATYNEQFF.

CDR3 amino acids: CASSLSGKDYEQYF. The CDR3 DNA sequence: TGTGCCAGCAGCCTTAGCGGGAAGGACTACGAGCAGTACTTC. V usage is TRBV6-5 and J usage is TRBJ2-7; 8 bases agree with TRBD2. Germline CDR1 MNHEY, CDR2 SVGAGI. This CDR3 spans 14 amino acids. The V gene end was trimmed by 6 bases and the J gene end by 3 bases; junction bases not matched to a gene: 7.

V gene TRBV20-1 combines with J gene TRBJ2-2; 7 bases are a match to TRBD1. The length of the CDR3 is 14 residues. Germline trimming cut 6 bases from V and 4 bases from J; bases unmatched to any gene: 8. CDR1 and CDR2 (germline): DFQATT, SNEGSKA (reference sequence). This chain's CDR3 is CSATDRELTGELFF. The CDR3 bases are TGCAGTGCCACAGACAGGGAGCTCACCGGGGAGCTGTTTTTT.

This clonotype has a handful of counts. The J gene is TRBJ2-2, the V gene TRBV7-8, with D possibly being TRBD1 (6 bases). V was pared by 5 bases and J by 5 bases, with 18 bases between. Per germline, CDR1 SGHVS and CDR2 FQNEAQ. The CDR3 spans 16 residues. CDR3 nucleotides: TGTGCCAGCAGCAGTAGGTCCCGCCAGGGGACCGGGGAGCTGTTTTTT. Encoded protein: CASSSRSRQGTGELFF. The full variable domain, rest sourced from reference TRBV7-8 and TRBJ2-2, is GAGVSQSPRYKVAKRGQDVALRCDPISGHVSLFWYQQALGQGPEFLTYFQNEAQLDKSGLPSDRFFAERPEGSVSTLKIQRTQQEDSAVYLCASSSRSRQGTGELFFGEGSRLTVL.

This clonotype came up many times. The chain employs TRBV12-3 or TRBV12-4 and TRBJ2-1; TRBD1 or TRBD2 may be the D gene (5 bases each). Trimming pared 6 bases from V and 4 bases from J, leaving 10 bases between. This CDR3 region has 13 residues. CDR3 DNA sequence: TGTGCCAGCAGGCCGGGACGTTACAATGAGCAGTTCTTC. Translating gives CASRPGRYNEQFF.

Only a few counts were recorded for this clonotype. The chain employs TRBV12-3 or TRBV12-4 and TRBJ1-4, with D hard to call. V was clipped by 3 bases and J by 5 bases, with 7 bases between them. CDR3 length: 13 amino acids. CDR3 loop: CASSFGRNEKLFF. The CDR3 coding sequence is TGTGCCAGCAGTTTTGGAAGAAATGAAAAACTGTTTTTT.

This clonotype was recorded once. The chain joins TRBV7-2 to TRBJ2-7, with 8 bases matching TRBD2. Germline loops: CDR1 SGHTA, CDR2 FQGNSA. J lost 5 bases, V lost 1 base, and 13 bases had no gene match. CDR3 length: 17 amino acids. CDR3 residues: CASSLGRGAGGSNEQYF. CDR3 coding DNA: TGTGCCAGCAGCTTAGGGCGTGGCGCGGGAGGTTCTAACGAGCAGTACTTC.

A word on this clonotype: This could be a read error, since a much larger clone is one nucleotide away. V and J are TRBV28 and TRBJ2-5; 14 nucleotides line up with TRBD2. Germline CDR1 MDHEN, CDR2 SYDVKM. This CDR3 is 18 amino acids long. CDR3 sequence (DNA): TGTACCAGCAGTTACGGACTAGCGGGAGGCTTGTACCAAGAGACCCAGTACTTC. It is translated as CTSSYGLAGGLYQETQYF.

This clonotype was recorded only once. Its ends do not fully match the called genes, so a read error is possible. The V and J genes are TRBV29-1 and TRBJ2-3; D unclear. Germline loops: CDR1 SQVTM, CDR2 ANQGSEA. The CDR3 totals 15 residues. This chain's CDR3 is CSAEYRLRGTDTQYF. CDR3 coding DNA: TGCAGCGCTGAATACCGACTGCGTGGCACAGATACGCAGTATTTT.

As DNA, the CDR3 is TGCGCCAGCAGCAAGACAGGTCTCAATCAGCCCCAGCATTTT. As protein: CASSKTGLNQPQHF. The gene calls are TRBV5-1 and TRBJ1-5; a weak D match, TRBD1 (6 bases). From germline, CDR1 is SGHRS and CDR2 YFSETQ. V was cut by 4 bases and J by 3 bases, with 11 bases left in between. This CDR3 is 14 amino acids long.

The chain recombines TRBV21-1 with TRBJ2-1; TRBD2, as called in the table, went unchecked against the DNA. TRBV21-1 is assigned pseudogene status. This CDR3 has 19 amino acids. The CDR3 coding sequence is TGTGCCAGCAGCAAAGGAGGACAGGCCCTACCGTGCCCTTACAATGAGCAGTTCTTC. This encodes CASSKGGQALPCPYNEQFF.

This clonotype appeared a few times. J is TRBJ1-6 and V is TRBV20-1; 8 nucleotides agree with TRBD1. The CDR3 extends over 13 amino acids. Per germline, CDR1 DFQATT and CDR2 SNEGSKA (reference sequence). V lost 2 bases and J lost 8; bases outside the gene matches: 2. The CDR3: CSARTGGDSPLHF. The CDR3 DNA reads TGCAGTGCTAGAACAGGGGGGGATTCACCCCTCCACTTT.

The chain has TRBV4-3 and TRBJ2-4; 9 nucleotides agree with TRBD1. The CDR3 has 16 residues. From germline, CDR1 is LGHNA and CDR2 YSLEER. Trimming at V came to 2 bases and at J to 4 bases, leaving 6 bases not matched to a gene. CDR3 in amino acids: CASSQSYGTGKNIQYF. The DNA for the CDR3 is TGCGCCAGCAGCCAATCCTATGGGACAGGGAAAAACATTCAGTACTTC.